This T cell receptor (beta chain) was captured by sequencing in a study of CD8 T cells in Susac syndrome. General observations from the study: In Susac syndrome, CD4+ T cell repertoires lacked any clonal expansion.

About this clonotype: What it binds is unknown.

Germline V gene lookup returns CDR1 SEHNR and CDR2 FQNEAQ (reference sequence). The CDR3 spans 18 residues. With V trimmed by 5 bases and J by 0 bases, 13 bases remained unmatched. After extraction with the RNeasy kit, about 0.45 to 1 ug of the RNA was reverse transcribed using random hexamers. The CDR3 of TCR beta was amplified by immunoSEQ multiplex PCR across 54 Vbeta and 13 Jbeta. TCRdb re-called the immunoSEQ multiplex PCR reads with MiXCR, one entry per CDR3 protein. The sample lists 150,000 or so distinct CDR3 sequences; around 95% were seen once. Sequencing was done on a sample of CD4+ T cells from PBMCs. The TCR sequence derives from a human donor with Susac syndrome. The V gene is TRBV7-9, the J gene TRBJ2-1, with 7 bases that match TRBD1. The CDR3 region is CASSLLISRDSSYNEQFF. In DNA form, the CDR3 reads TGTGCCAGCAGCCTATTAATCAGCCGGGACAGCTCCTACAATGAGCAGTTCTTC.